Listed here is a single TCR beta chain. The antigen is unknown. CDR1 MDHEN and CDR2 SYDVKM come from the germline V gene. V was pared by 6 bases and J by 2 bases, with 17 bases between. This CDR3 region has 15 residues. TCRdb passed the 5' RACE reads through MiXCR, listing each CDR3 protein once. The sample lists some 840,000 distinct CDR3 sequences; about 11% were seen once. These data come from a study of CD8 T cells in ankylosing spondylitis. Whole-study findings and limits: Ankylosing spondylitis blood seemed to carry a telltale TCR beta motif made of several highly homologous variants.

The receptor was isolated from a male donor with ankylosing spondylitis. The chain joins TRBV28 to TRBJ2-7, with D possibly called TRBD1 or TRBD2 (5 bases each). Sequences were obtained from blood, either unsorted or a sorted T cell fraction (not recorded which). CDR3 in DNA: TGTGCCAGCAGCCCCTCCCCCCGAGGGGCCTACGAGCAGTACTTC. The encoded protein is CASSPSPRGAYEQYF.